A selection of T cell receptor beta chains follows, all from one sample in a study of control samples from healthy donors and cancer patients. Clones were read by immunoSEQ multiplex PCR, and TCRdb kept only the in-frame ones, dropping some. The table has 100,000 to 150,000 clones, approximately 95% seen once; the top ten hold approximately 4%. Sequenced material: blood. These receptors were collected from a man aged 25-45 years in good health. CDR3s include the opening cysteine and the closing phenylalanine or tryptophan. A D gene is named only where the DNA matches it firmly. Clone size appears in some rows only: once, few, many, or a class for an expanded clone.

>TRBJ1-3|TRBV10-1|NA|NA
TGCGCCAGCAGTGATCTGGACAGAGCAAATTTCTCTGGAAACACCATATATTTT
CASSDLDRANFSGNTIYF
>TRBJ2-1|TRBV12-3/TRBV12-4|NA|NA
TGTGCCAGCAGCCCCCCAGCGCAAAATGAGCAGTTCTTC
CASSPPAQNEQFF
>TRBJ1-6|TRBV6-5|few|TRBD1
TGTGCCAGCAACCAGGGGGCAGGATCACCCCTCCACTTT
CASNQGAGSPLHF
>TRBJ2-5|TRBV6-5|NA|NA
TGTGCCAGCAGTTACCGCGCAAGACAAGAGACCCAGTACTTC
CASSYRARQETQYF
>TRBJ1-4|TRBV30|NA|TRBD1
TGTGCCTCCAATCCCCCGGGACAGGGAACTAATGAAAAACTGTTTTTT
CASNPPGQGTNEKLFF
>TRBJ2-1|TRBV29-1|NA|NA
TGCAGCGCCAAGGTCGGGCTTCAATATGAGCAGTTCTTC
CSAKVGLQYEQFF
>TRBJ1-1|TRBV14|NA|NA
TGTGCCAGCAGCCAAGATCAAGGGCCCCTCTACACTGAAGCTTTCTTT
CASSQDQGPLYTEAFF
>TRBJ1-1|TRBV7-9|NA|TRBD1
TGTGCCAGCAGCCCAGGACAGGACGTAACGAACACTGAAGCTTTCTTT
CASSPGQDVTNTEAFF
>TRBJ1-6|TRBV4-3|NA|NA
TGCGCCAGCAGCCAGGAAGATTGGGGGGACCCCACCTTT
CASSQEDWGDPTF
>TRBJ1-4|TRBV4-2|NA|TRBD1
TGTGCCAGCAGCGAAGGACAGGGGAGGCCGAGTGAAAAACTGTTTTTT
CASSEGQGRPSEKLFF
>TRBJ1-1|TRBV30|NA|NA
TGTGCCTGGAGTCCCCGCCGGGGCGGTTCTGAAGCTTTCTTT
CAWSPRRGGSEAFF
>TRBJ2-2|TRBV15|once|TRBD1
TGTGCCACCAGCAGAGGCGGGACAGGCTCTCGGCGGCTGTTTTTT
CATSRGGTGSRRLFF
>TRBJ2-2|TRBV29-1|NA|NA
TGCAGCGTTGATGGGCGGGTCAACGGGGAGCTGTTTTTT
CSVDGRVNGELFF
>TRBJ2-2|TRBV18|NA|NA
TGTGCCAGCTTTAGGGGACCCAACACCGGGGAGCTGTTTTTT
CASFRGPNTGELFF
>TRBJ1-2|TRBV18|NA|NA
TGTGCCAGCTCACCAGGAACGGGTGAAGGCTACACCTTC
CASSPGTGEGYTF
>TRBJ1-5|TRBV5-6|NA|NA
TGTGCCAGCAGCGAAACAGGGAACAATCAGCCCCAGCATTTT
CASSETGNNQPQHF
>TRBJ2-1|TRBV5-1|NA|TRBD1
TGCGCCAGCAGCTTGTGGACAGGTATTAAGCCTCAAAATGAGCAGTTCTTC
CASSLWTGIKPQNEQFF
>TRBJ2-5|TRBV7-2|NA|NA
TGTGCCAGCAGCCTCCAGGGGCAAGAGACCCAGTACTTC
CASSLQGQETQYF
>TRBJ1-6|TRBV12-5|NA|NA
TGTGCTAGTGGTACATCAGGGACTCCACCCCTCCACTTT
CASGTSGTPPLHF
>TRBJ1-1|TRBV29-1|NA|NA
TGCAGCGTTGAAGAGTGGGAGAGCAACACTGAAGCTTTCTTT
CSVEEWESNTEAFF
>TRBJ1-1|TRBV7-9|NA|NA
TGTGCCAGCAGCGGTGACCGACAGGCCACTGAAGCTTTCTTT
CASSGDRQATEAFF
>TRBJ1-5|TRBV6-2/TRBV6-3|NA|NA
TGTGCCAGCAGTTATGGGGGGCTGGGCAATCAGCCCCAGCATTTT
CASSYGGLGNQPQHF
>TRBJ2-2|TRBV11-2|NA|NA
TGTGCCAGCAGCTTAGGCGGCTACACCGGGGAGCTGTTTTTT
CASSLGGYTGELFF
>TRBJ1-3|TRBV6-6|NA|NA
TGTGCCAGCAGTTTCCAGAGACAAAGCTCTGGAAACACCATATATTTT
CASSFQRQSSGNTIYF
>TRBJ2-7|TRBV27|NA|NA
TGTGCCAGCAGCCCGGGTCCCTACGAGCAGTACTTC
CASSPGPYEQYF
>TRBJ2-2|TRBV6-5|NA|NA
TGTGCCAGCAGGCCGACAGAGAACACCGGGGAGCTGTTTTTT
CASRPTENTGELFF
>TRBJ1-1|TRBV19|NA|NA
TGTGCCAGTAGTATAGGGGACGGGAACACTGAAGCTTTCTTT
CASSIGDGNTEAFF
>TRBJ1-5|TRBV4-1|NA|TRBD1
TGCGCCAGCAGCCAGGGAGGACAGGGGGGCAGCAATCAGCCCCAGCATTTT
CASSQGGQGGSNQPQHF
>TRBJ2-3|TRBV7-2|NA|TRBD2
TGTGCCAGCAGCAGATTAGCGGGGGGAGTCACAGATACGCAGTATTTT
CASSRLAGGVTDTQYF
>TRBJ1-2|TRBV5-4|NA|TRBD1
TGTGCCAGCAGCTGGGACAGGGACTATGGCTACACCTTC
CASSWDRDYGYTF
>TRBJ1-3|TRBV6-1|NA|NA
TGTGCCAGCAGTGATAGGAGGAACACCATATATTTT
CASSDRRNTIYF
>TRBJ2-3|TRBV6-2/TRBV6-3|once|TRBD1
TGTGCCAGCAGTTACTGGACAGGGAGCACAGATACGCAGTATTTT
CASSYWTGSTDTQYF
>TRBJ1-2|TRBV7-9|NA|TRBD1
TGTGCCAGCAGCCGAGACAGGGGGACTGCTGGCTACACCTTC
CASSRDRGTAGYTF
>TRBJ1-2|TRBV6-2/TRBV6-3|NA|TRBD1
TGTGCCAGCAGCGATTGGACAGGGGGGGACTATGGCTACACCTTC
CASSDWTGGDYGYTF
>TRBJ2-1|TRBV4-2|NA|TRBD1
TGTGCCAGCAGCCGCCGGGACAGGGCAGACGAGCAGTTCTTC
CASSRRDRADEQFF
>TRBJ2-5|TRBV4-3|NA|NA
TGCGCCAGCAGCCACCTAGAAGAGACCCAGTACTTC
CASSHLEETQYF
>TRBJ2-1|TRBV3-1/TRBV3-2|NA|TRBD1
TGTGCCAGCAGCATTGGACAGGCCTTTTACAATGAGCAGTTCTTC
CASSIGQAFYNEQFF
>TRBJ1-4|TRBV4-3|NA|TRBD1
TGCGCCAGCAGCCAAGATCTTGGGACAGGGAATGAAAAACTGTTTTTT
CASSQDLGTGNEKLFF
>TRBJ1-1|TRBV15|NA|NA
TGTGCCACCAGCAGAGATCTAAGGTCCCCAGCTTTCTTT
CATSRDLRSPAFF
>TRBJ1-4|TRBV7-9|NA|NA
TGTGCCAGCAGCTCCCACGGGAGGGCGAGGAATGAAAAACTGTTTTTT
CASSSHGRARNEKLFF
>TRBJ2-7|TRBV6-2/TRBV6-3|NA|NA
TGTGCCAGCAGTCCGCCCGTCGGACCGACCTACGAGCAGTACTTC
CASSPPVGPTYEQYF
>TRBJ1-1|TRBV5-6|NA|TRBD1
TGTGCCAGCAGCCCTGGACAGGGGGCTACTGAAGCTTTCTTT
CASSPGQGATEAFF
>TRBJ2-4|TRBV28|NA|NA
TGTGCCAGCAGTCCATCGAAGATAGCTGCCCTCCGAAGCATTCAGTACTTC
CASSPSKIAALRSIQYF
>TRBJ1-2|TRBV2|once|NA
TGTGCCAGCAGGGGGTGGCAGGGGAAAAACTATGGCTACACCTTC
CASRGWQGKNYGYTF
>TRBJ2-7|TRBV7-9|NA|TRBD1
TGTGCCAGCAGCTCAAACCGGGACAGGGCCGCCTGGTATTTCTACGAGCAGTACTTC
CASSSNRDRAAWYFYEQYF
>TRBJ2-7|TRBV6-1|NA|TRBD1
TGTGCCAGCAGTGTTCGGGGACAGTTCTTTTCCTACGAGCAGTACTTC
CASSVRGQFFSYEQYF
>TRBJ1-5|TRBV9|NA|NA
TGTGCCAGCAGCGTAGGACAGGTAAATCAGCCCCAGCATTTT
CASSVGQVNQPQHF
>TRBJ1-2|TRBV5-4|NA|TRBD1
TGTGCCAGCAGCGGTAGGGGGCTCGGCTATGGCTACACCTTC
CASSGRGLGYGYTF
>TRBJ2-2|TRBV6-5|NA|TRBD2
TGTGCCAGCAGTTGGCGCCTAGCGGGGGGGCCAGGGGAGCTGTTTTTT
CASSWRLAGGPGELFF
>TRBJ1-6|TRBV21-1|NA|NA
TGTGCCAGCAGCGCCGGACAGCCGAGCTCCTATAATTCACCCCTCCACTTT
CASSAGQPSSYNSPLHF
>TRBJ1-5|TRBV12-3/TRBV12-4|once|NA
TGTGCCAGCAGTTTAGCGGTCAGTCAGCCCCAGCATTTT
CASSLAVSQPQHF
>TRBJ1-1|TRBV2|once|NA
TGTGCCAGCAGAGGTCAGATGAACACTGAAGCTTTCTTT
CASRGQMNTEAFF
>TRBJ1-4|TRBV2|NA|NA
TGTGCCAGCAGGGGCGCCGGGACACCCGATGAAAAACTGTTTTTT
CASRGAGTPDEKLFF